This T cell receptor beta chain was obtained from a study of blood T cell repertoires in COVID-19. Study as a whole: PBMCs, B-cell-depleted T cells, or T cells were the source of the cDNA or gDNA that made up the material.

Authors' processing steps: By means of reference gene primer amplification, nucleated cell counts were estimated. TCRdb keeps only in-frame clones here, not all; method: immunoSEQ multiplex PCR. The V and J calls and clone size are taken from that table; D and trimming were inferred from the DNA. The sample holds about 270,000 clones, roughly nine tenths seen once. Germline values: CDR1 SQVTM, CDR2 ANQGSEA. The CDR3 has 14 residues. V gave up 0 bases and J gave up 6 bases, with 14 bases separating them. Enrolled during active infection, Seattle patients were then followed longitudinally. This clone has only one observation.

The sample consisted of peripheral blood. This clonotype was obtained from a woman in her twenties or thirties with COVID-19, enrolled during active disease. J is TRBJ1-1 and V is TRBV29-1; D gene unclear. The CDR3 region has the DNA TGCAGCGTTGAAGACGGAGGCGCAGTCTCTGAAGCTTTCTTT. This gives the protein CSVEDGGAVSEAFF.